This note documents a single T cell receptor beta chain sequence. Its ends do not fully match the called genes, so a read error is possible. This entry comes from a study of cytomegalovirus exposure and HLA in healthy donors. This table comes from immunoSEQ multiplex PCR, and its TCRdb copy is limited to in-frame clones, with some not included. Of about 150,000 clones in the sample, 75% to 90% are singletons; the top ten hold 20% to 25%. Germline assignment: CDR1 ENHRY and CDR2 SYGVKD. The CDR3 extends over 16 amino acids. The TCR originated in a man aged 18-30 years in good health and CMV-seropositive. Material: PBMCs. The V and J genes are TRBV10-3 and TRBJ2-7; 12 bases match TRBD2. Written as DNA, the CDR3 is TGTGCCATCAGTGACAGATCGGGACTAGCGGGCTACGAGCAGTATTTC. Translating gives CAISDRSGLAGYEQYF.